The 6 T cell receptor beta chains given below trace back to one sample, sequenced in a study of blood T cell repertoires in COVID-19 (TCRdb year 2020). Library preparation employed the immunoSEQ multiplex PCR assay. TCRdb took over this immuneACCESS table, retaining in-frame rearrangements with V and J assigned. Such tables are incomplete; in checked studies, under half of the missing clones stem from an unresolved V gene, and the remainder is unexplained. The sample table shows 200,000 to 250,000 clones, and more than 70% are seen once. Together, the top ten hold approximately 13% of the sample. Sequenced: peripheral blood. The receptors stem from an older man with acute or convalescent COVID-19.

The chain is built from TRBV6-2 or TRBV6-3 and TRBJ2-1; D is perhaps TRBD2 (5 bases). Per germline, CDR1 MNHEY and CDR2 SVGEGT. The CDR3 is made up of 16 amino acids. With 5 bases removed from V and 4 bases from J, the gap between germline ends came to 18 bases. The CDR3 sequence: CASSASRGSIYNEQFF. The CDR3 DNA is TGTGCCAGCAGTGCAAGTCGGGGAAGTATATACAATGAGCAGTTCTTC.

The V call is TRBV27, the J call TRBJ2-7; 7 bases align to TRBD2. The CDR3 runs 15 residues. The junction had 9 bases not matched to a gene; V was cut back by 3 bases and J by 4 bases. The V gene's germline CDR1 is MNHEY and CDR2 SMNVEV (reference sequence). Written as DNA, the CDR3 is TGTGCCAGCAGTTTTCTCGGTGGGGGGGGATACGAGCAGTACTTC. It is translated as CASSFLGGGGYEQYF.

This clone occurred once. The chain links TRBV19 to TRBJ2-7, with D hard to call. This CDR3 contains 13 residues. Germline V CDR1 and CDR2: LNHDA, SQIVND (reference sequence). V was cut by 6 bases and J by 5 bases, with 14 bases left in between. CDR3 loop: CASSPHRVHEQYF. The CDR3 nucleotides read TGTGCCAGTAGCCCCCATCGGGTCCACGAGCAGTACTTC.

The V call is TRBV5-1, the J call TRBJ1-2; 8 positions match TRBD1. J was trimmed by 1 base and V by 3 bases; bases with no gene match: 2. The germline gives CDR1 SGHRS, CDR2 YFSETQ. The CDR3 consists of 14 residues. In DNA form, the CDR3 reads TGCGCCAGCAGCTACGGACAGGGTAACTATGGCTACACCTTC. Amino acid sequence: CASSYGQGNYGYTF.

The V and J genes are TRBV28 and TRBJ2-6; D is possibly TRBD1 (5 bases). CDR1 is MDHEN, CDR2 SYDVKM, per germline. This CDR3 region has 19 residues. V was clipped by 6 bases and J by 0 bases, with 21 bases between them. The DNA for the CDR3 is TGTGCCAGCAGACTCGACCGCAGGGTCCCGACCTCTGGGGCCAACGTCCTGACTTTC. Translated: CASRLDRRVPTSGANVLTF.

This rearrangement joins TRBV5-5 to TRBJ2-3, with TRBD2 as a possible D gene (7 bases). Germline CDR1 and CDR2: SGHKS and YYEKEE (reference sequence). This CDR3 comprises 16 residues. Trimming took 0 bases from V and 2 from J, leaving 13 bases between them. The CDR3 region has the DNA TGTGCCAGCAGCTTGGAGGGGGGGCCCCCCACAGATACGCAGTATTTT. Translated, it gives CASSLEGGPPTDTQYF.